The rows below give T cell receptor beta chains drawn from one sample of a study of cytomegalovirus exposure and HLA in healthy donors. Measured with immunoSEQ multiplex PCR; TCRdb has only the in-frame clones, and not every one. Of some 210,000 clones listed, over 75% were seen once; the top ten hold roughly 10%. Sequencing was carried out using PBMCs. Receptors originate from a woman aged 50 to 60 in good health and CMV-seropositive. CDR3s include the opening cysteine and the closing phenylalanine or tryptophan. Fields, in order: D gene, clone size, CDR3 length, V gene, J gene, CDR3 DNA, CDR3 protein. D genes are given only for firm matches. Expanded clones are given a class, and other clones once, few, many or no size at all.

TRBD2	NA	15	TRBV5-4	TRBJ2-5	TGTGCCAGCAGCTTGCTGCGGGGGGGCAGAGAGACCCAGTACTTC	CASSLLRGGRETQYF
NA	NA	13	TRBV30	TRBJ2-7	TGTGCCTCATCCAAGGGGAACAGGGATATGCAGTACTTC	CASSKGNRDMQYF
NA	NA	14	TRBV6-1	TRBJ2-7	TGTGCCAGCAGTGCCAGCGGAAACAACTACGAGCAGTACTTC	CASSASGNNYEQYF
TRBD2	NA	21	TRBV9	TRBJ2-6	TGTGCCAGCAGCGTACCCTTAGGGCTAGCGGGGGCTTCCTCTGGGGCCAACGTCCTGACTTTC	CASSVPLGLAGASSGANVLTF
TRBD2	NA	16	TRBV7-2	TRBJ2-5	TGTGCCAGCAGCGCAAGACTAGCGGGGGGCCGGGAGACCCAGTACTTC	CASSARLAGGRETQYF
TRBD1	NA	14	TRBV2	TRBJ1-2	TGTGCCAGCAGCCTAGACAGGGACGTAACCGGCTACACCTTC	CASSLDRDVTGYTF
NA	once	12	TRBV6-6	TRBJ1-2	TGTGCCACAGGGAAGCCCAACTATGGCTACACCTTC	CATGKPNYGYTF
NA	NA	17	TRBV9	TRBJ1-6	TGTGCCAGCAGCGTAGATTGGAGGCCGCTGGGAGGGTCACCCCTCCACTTT	CASSVDWRPLGGSPLHF
NA	NA	14	TRBV7-2	TRBJ2-3	TGTGCCAGCAGCTTAGTGACTAGCACAGATACGCAGTATTTT	CASSLVTSTDTQYF
NA	NA	13	TRBV4-1	TRBJ2-1	TGCGCCAGCAGCCAAGTAACTTCGGGGGAGCAGTTCTTC	CASSQVTSGEQFF
NA	NA	14	TRBV6-6	TRBJ2-7	TGTGCCAGCAATCCTGACGGAGTCGGAAACGAGCAGTACTTC	CASNPDGVGNEQYF
TRBD1	NA	17	TRBV28	TRBJ1-2	TGTGCCAGCAGTCCCTTCTTTGGGACAGGGTACGACTATGGCTACACCTTC	CASSPFFGTGYDYGYTF
NA	few	13	TRBV7-9	TRBJ1-1	TGTGCCAGCAGCTTTGGCCAGGGAGGTGAAGCTTTCTTT	CASSFGQGGEAFF
NA	NA	14	TRBV6-1	TRBJ1-2	TGTGCCAGCAGATCGGACATGCACCCTTATGGCTACACCTTC	CASRSDMHPYGYTF
NA	NA	16	TRBV5-1	TRBJ1-6	TGCGCCAGCAGCTTGATTGTGAGCTCCTATAATTCACCCCTCCACTTT	CASSLIVSSYNSPLHF
TRBD1	NA	15	TRBV5-4	TRBJ1-2	TGTGCCAGCAGCGCGGGGACAGGGGTTTATTATGGCTACACCTTC	CASSAGTGVYYGYTF
TRBD2	NA	18	TRBV11-2	TRBJ2-1	TGTGCCAGCAGCGGGACTAGCGGGCCAAGCGGACCCTACAATGAGCAGTTCTTC	CASSGTSGPSGPYNEQFF
NA	NA	16	TRBV4-1	TRBJ2-7	TGCGCCAGCAGCCAAGATTTGGCAGGGGATCCAGGGGAGCAGTACTTC	CASSQDLAGDPGEQYF
TRBD1	NA	13	TRBV30	TRBJ1-2	TGTGCCTCGGACAGGTCAGCTAACTATGGCTACACCTTC	CASDRSANYGYTF
NA	NA	12	TRBV6-1	TRBJ1-2	TGTGCCAGCCACCCCGGTGGTTATGGCTACACCTTC	CASHPGGYGYTF
NA	NA	14	TRBV28	TRBJ2-7	TGTGCCAGCAGTTTGGAGGGGGCCCCCTACGAGCAGTACTTC	CASSLEGAPYEQYF
NA	NA	14	TRBV18	TRBJ2-7	TGTGCCAGCTCACCATCAGGGAAAGTCTACGAGCAGTACTTC	CASSPSGKVYEQYF
NA	NA	15	TRBV4-1	TRBJ1-4	TGCGCCAGCAGCCAAGGTGCGGGGGCGATCGAAAAACTGTTTTTT	CASSQGAGAIEKLFF
TRBD2	NA	16	TRBV7-9	TRBJ2-3	TGTGCCAGCAGCCCCCGCCTAGCGGGGCGCACAGATACGCAGTATTTT	CASSPRLAGRTDTQYF
TRBD1	NA	16	TRBV11-2	TRBJ1-1	TGTGCCAGCAGCTTCTACCCCGGGACAGAGAACACTGAAGCTTTCTTT	CASSFYPGTENTEAFF
NA	NA	14	TRBV5-1	TRBJ2-5	TGCGCCAGCAGCTTACAGACTAGTGGCGAGACCCAGTACTTC	CASSLQTSGETQYF
NA	NA	15	TRBV7-3	TRBJ2-3	TGTGCCAGCAGCATCTCCGGGACCACAGGGGATACGCAGTATTTT	CASSISGTTGDTQYF
TRBD2	NA	15	TRBV28	TRBJ2-1	TGTGCCAGCAGCCACCTAGCGGGGGGGGCCAATGAGCAGTTCTTC	CASSHLAGGANEQFF
NA	NA	16	TRBV6-4	TRBJ1-2	TGTGCCAGCAGTGTCCTCAACAGGGAAGCAAACTCCGGCTACACCTTC	CASSVLNREANSGYTF
NA	NA	14	TRBV29-1	TRBJ2-3	TGCAGCGTGAAGAATAGATTAGGCACAGATACGCAGTATTTT	CSVKNRLGTDTQYF